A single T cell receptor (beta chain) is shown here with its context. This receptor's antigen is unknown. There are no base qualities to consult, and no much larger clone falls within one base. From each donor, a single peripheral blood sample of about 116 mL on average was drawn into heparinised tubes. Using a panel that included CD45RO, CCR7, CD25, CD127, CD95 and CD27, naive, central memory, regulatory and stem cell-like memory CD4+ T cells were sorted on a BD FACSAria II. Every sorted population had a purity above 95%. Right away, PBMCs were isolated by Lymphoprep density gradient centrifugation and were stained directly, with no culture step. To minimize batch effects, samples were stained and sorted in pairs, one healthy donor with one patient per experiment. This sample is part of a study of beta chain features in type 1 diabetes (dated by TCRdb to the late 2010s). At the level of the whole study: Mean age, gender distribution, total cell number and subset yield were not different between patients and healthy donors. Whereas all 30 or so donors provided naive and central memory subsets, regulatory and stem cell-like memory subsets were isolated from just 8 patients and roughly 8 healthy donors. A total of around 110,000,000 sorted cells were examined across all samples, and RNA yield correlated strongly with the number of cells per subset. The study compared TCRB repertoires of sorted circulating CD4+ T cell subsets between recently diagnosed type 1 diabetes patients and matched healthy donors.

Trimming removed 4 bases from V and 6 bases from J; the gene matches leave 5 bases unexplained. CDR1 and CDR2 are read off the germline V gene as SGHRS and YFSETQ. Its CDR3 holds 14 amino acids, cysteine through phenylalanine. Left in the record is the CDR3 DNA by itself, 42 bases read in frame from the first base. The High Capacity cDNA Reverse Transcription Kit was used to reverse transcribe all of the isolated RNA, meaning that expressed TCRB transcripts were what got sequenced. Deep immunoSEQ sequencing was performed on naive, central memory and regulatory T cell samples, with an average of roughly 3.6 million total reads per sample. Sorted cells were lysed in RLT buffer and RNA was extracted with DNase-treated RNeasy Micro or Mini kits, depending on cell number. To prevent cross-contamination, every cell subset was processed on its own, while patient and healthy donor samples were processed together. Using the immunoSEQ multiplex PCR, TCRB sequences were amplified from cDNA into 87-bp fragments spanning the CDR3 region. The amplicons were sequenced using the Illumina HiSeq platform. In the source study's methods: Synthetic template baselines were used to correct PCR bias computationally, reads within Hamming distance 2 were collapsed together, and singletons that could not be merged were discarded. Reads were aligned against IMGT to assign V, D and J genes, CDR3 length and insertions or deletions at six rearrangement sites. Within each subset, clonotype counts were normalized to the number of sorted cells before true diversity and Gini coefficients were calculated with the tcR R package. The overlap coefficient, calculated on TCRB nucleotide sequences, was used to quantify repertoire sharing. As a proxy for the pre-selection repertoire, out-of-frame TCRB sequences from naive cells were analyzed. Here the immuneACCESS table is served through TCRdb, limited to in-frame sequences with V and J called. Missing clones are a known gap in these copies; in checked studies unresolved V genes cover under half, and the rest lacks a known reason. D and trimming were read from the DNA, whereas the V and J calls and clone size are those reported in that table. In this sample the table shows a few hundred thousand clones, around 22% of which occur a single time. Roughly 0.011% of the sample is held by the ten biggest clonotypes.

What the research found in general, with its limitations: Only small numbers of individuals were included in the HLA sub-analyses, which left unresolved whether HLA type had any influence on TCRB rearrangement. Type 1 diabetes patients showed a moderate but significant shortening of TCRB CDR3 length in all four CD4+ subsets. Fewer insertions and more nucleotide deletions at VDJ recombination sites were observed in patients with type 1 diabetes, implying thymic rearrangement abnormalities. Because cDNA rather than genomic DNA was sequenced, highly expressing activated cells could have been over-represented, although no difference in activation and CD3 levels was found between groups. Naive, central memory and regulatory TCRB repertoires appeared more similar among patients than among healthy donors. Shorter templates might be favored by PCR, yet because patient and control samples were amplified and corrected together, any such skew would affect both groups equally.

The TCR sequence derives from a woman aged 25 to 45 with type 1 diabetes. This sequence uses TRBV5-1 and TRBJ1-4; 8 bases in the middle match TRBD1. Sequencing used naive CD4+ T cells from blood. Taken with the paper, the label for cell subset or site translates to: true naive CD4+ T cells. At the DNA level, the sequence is TGCGCCAGCAGCGGACAGGGCGGGCATGAAAAACTGTTTTTT. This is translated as CASSGQGGHEKLFF.